This T cell receptor beta chain stems from a study of T cells in Graves' hyperthyroidism and ophthalmopathy. This clonotype was seen repeatedly, ten times or more. Amplification yielded TCR beta CDR3 regions, with RNA transcripts as the source. First-round RT-PCR targeting the TCR CDR3 was performed with the HTBI primer set. A single record per CDR3 protein comes from TCRdb applying MiXCR to the multiplex PCR reads. Seen here are more than 450,000 distinct CDR3 sequences, roughly 21% observed once, and the top ten hold roughly 47%. CDR1 is SNHLY and CDR2 is FYNNEI in the germline V gene. The CDR3 consists of 14 residues. Trimming took 1 base from V and 2 from J, leaving 8 bases between them.

This chain joins TRBV2 and TRBJ1-2; D might be TRBD1 (6 bases). What was sequenced was blood. This sequence originates from a man aged 35-49 years with Graves' ophthalmopathy. The CDR3 here is CASSEGRGNYGYTF. Written as DNA, the CDR3 is TGTGCCAGCAGTGAAGGAAGGGGGAACTATGGCTACACCTTC.